A single sample gave rise to the 25 T cell receptor beta chains below, sequenced in a study of Graves' ophthalmopathy and Graves' hyperthyroidism. Investigators amplified TCR beta CDR3 regions from RNA transcripts. Scientists carried out first-round RT-PCR using HTBI primers and then a second-round multiplex PCR. TCRdb ran MiXCR on the multiplex PCR reads and lists one entry per CDR3 protein. The sample lists hundreds of thousands of distinct CDR3 sequences; about two fifths were seen once. Sample: peripheral blood. The receptors were sampled from an adult man with Graves' ophthalmopathy.

As for this clonotype: One junction end does not reproduce the germline sequence, and a read error may be involved. This chain joins TRBV24-1 and TRBJ2-7; unclear D gene. Germline V gene lookup returns CDR1 KGHDR and CDR2 SFDVKD. There are 14 residues in the CDR3. The CDR3 DNA reads as TGTGCCAGCAGTGAAAGGCAGGCCCTCTACGAGCAGCACTTC. Translation gives CASSERQALYEQHF.

The V and J genes are TRBV10-3 and TRBJ2-7, with TRBD1 matching 10 bases. The CDR3 runs to 14 residues. The ends lost 10 bases at V and 6 bases at J; junction bases unmatched: 12. Germline lookup yields CDR1 ENHRY and CDR2 SYGVKD. The chain's CDR3 is CASTPPDRGSEQYF. The CDR3 DNA sequence: TGTGCCAGCACCCCTCCGGACAGGGGGTCCGAGCAGTACTTC.

V and J are TRBV5-8 and TRBJ2-3; no clear D gene. The germline V gene encodes CDR1 SGHTS and CDR2 YDEGEE. V lost 7 bases, J lost 0 bases, and 12 bases lay in between. The CDR3 has 14 residues. Here the CDR3 reads CASATRGSTDTQYF. CDR3 nucleotide sequence: TGTGCCAGCGCAACCCGTGGGAGCACAGATACGCAGTATTTT.

This clonotype was recorded a few times. This chain links TRBV6-1 with TRBJ1-2; D gene uncertain. V was clipped by 5 bases and J by 5 bases, with 12 bases between them. The CDR3 consists of 13 residues. Germline-derived CDR1 and CDR2 are MNHNS and SASEGT. CDR3 coding DNA: TGTGCCAGCAGTTCTATCCGGACGTATGGCTACACCTTC. The encoded protein is CASSSIRTYGYTF.

This clonotype was counted at least ten times. The gene calls are TRBV7-9 and TRBJ1-2; D ambiguous. Germline CDR1 and CDR2: SEHNR and FQNEAQ (reference sequence). The CDR3 runs 15 residues. V was trimmed by 5 bases and J by 0 bases, leaving 13 bases between them. In DNA form, the CDR3 reads TGTGCCAGCAGCGTGGTTACAGTCTCTAACTATGGCTACACCTTC. Encoded protein: CASSVVTVSNYGYTF.

This clonotype was picked up many times. This sequence joins TRBV7-8 and TRBJ2-7; D might be TRBD1 (7 bases). CDR1 and CDR2 (germline): SGHVS, FQNEAQ. This CDR3 has 15 residues. The germline V and J ends were trimmed by 4 bases and 1 base, with 14 bases remaining between them. The chain's CDR3 is CASSSWAGQSYEQYF. The CDR3 coding sequence is TGTGCCAGCAGCTCTTGGGCGGGACAGTCCTACGAGCAGTACTTC.

Concerning this clonotype itself: This sequence may be a read error, since a much larger clone differs from it by one base. CDR3 protein: CSARDPGNIIYF. DNA for the CDR3: TGCAGTGCTAGAGATCCAGGAAACATCATATATTTT. The rearrangement uses TRBV20-1 and TRBJ1-3; D ambiguous. The germline gives CDR1 DFQATT, CDR2 SNEGSKA (reference sequence). CDR3 size: 12 residues.

The rearrangement links TRBV24-1 to TRBJ1-2; D gene uncertain. V was shortened by 6 bases and J by 3 bases, with 10 bases between the two germline ends. Germline V gene data show CDR1 as KGHDR and CDR2 as SFDVKD. The CDR3 is 13 amino acids. The CDR3 reads CATSFQGYYGYTF. As DNA, the CDR3 is TGTGCCACCAGTTTTCAAGGCTACTATGGCTACACCTTC.

In this sample, this clonotype turned up a few times. V usage is TRBV20-1 and J usage is TRBJ2-7; 13 nucleotides line up with TRBD2. Per the germline V gene, CDR1 is DFQATT and CDR2 is SNEGSKA (reference sequence). V shed 5 bases, J shed 1 base, and the junction held 2 bases outside the gene matches. This CDR3 is 14 amino acids long. This CDR3 reads CSAALAGGSYEQYF. CDR3 DNA sequence: TGCAGTGCTGCACTAGCGGGGGGGTCCTACGAGCAGTACTTC.

This clonotype was recorded at least ten times. The chain uses TRBV7-8 and TRBJ1-2; D not resolved. Germline V CDR1 and CDR2: SGHVS, FQNEAQ. The CDR3 is 12 amino acids. Trimming stripped 5 bases from V and 3 bases from J, with 7 bases between. CDR3 nucleotides: TGTGCCAGCAGCCCAGCCGACTATGGCTACACCTTC. Translated: CASSPADYGYTF.

A remark on this clonotype: Since a much larger clone is just one base distant, this may be a read error. V and J are TRBV19 and TRBJ1-3, with no clear D. Germline CDR1 LNHDA, CDR2 SQIVND (reference sequence). CDR3 length equals 14 residues. CDR3 in amino acids: CASSISGVGSTIYF. CDR3 DNA: TGTGCCAGTAGTATTTCGGGCGTCGGAAGCACCATATATTTT.

This clonotype was seen ten or more times. The rearrangement joins TRBV2 to TRBJ1-1; D may be TRBD1 (5 bases). Germline assignment: CDR1 SNHLY and CDR2 FYNNEI. The CDR3 is 13 residues long. V dropped 6 bases and J dropped 1 base, with 9 bases sitting between them. The chain's CDR3 is CASRNTGNTEAFF. In nucleotides, the CDR3 is TGTGCCAGCAGGAACACAGGGAACACTGAAGCTTTCTTT.

This clonotype was found a few times. CDR3 in amino acids: CASSYGPGTDTQYF. CDR3 nucleotide sequence: TGTGCCAGCAGTTACGGTCCGGGCACAGATACGCAGTATTTT. The chain links TRBV6-5 to TRBJ2-3, with unresolved D. V was clipped by 2 bases and J by 1 base, with 7 bases between them. The CDR3 runs 14 residues. Germline values: CDR1 MNHEY, CDR2 SVGAGI.

The sample holds many counts of this clonotype. V usage is TRBV6-4 and J usage is TRBJ2-7; 12 bases agree with TRBD2. Germline values: CDR1 MRHNA, CDR2 SNTAGT. V shed 6 bases, J shed 6 bases, and the junction held 9 bases outside the gene matches. This CDR3 is built from 15 residues. The DNA of the CDR3 is TGTGCCAGCAGCTCCGGACTAGCGGGAATCAGCGAGCAGTACTTC. Translation: CASSSGLAGISEQYF.

In this sample, this clonotype turned up once. The V gene is TRBV25-1, the J gene TRBJ2-2, with D maybe TRBD1 (6 bases). The germline gives CDR1 MGHDK, CDR2 SYGVNS. The CDR3 is made up of 16 amino acids. V lost 5 bases and J 3 bases, leaving 16 bases between the germline ends. CDR3 coding DNA: TGTGCCAGCAGTCAGCCCCAGGGGCGGGACACCGGGGAGCTGTTTTTT. Its translation: CASSQPQGRDTGELFF. Using reference TRBV25-1 and TRBJ2-2 for the parts outside the CDR3, the full variable domain is EADIYQTPRYLVIGTGKKITLECSQTMGHDKMYWYQQDPGMELHLIHYSYGVNSTEKGDLSSESTVSRIRTEHFPLTLESARPSHTSQYLCASSQPQGRDTGELFFGEGSRLTVL.

The chain uses TRBV7-1 and TRBJ1-6; D unresolved. TRBV7-1 is flagged as an ORF with uncertain function. CDR3 length: 14 amino acids. The V and J ends lost 1 base and 7 bases respectively, with 8 bases between them. CDR3 in DNA: TGTGCCAGCAGCTCAGGCGCAGAGAATTCACCCCTCCACTTT. Encoded protein: CASSSGAENSPLHF.

This clonotype showed up just a few times. The V and J genes are TRBV6-6 and TRBJ2-7, with D perhaps TRBD2 (6 bases). The CDR3 has 14 amino acids. V was cut by 2 bases and J by 3 bases, with 11 bases left in between. The germline CDR1 and CDR2 sequences are MNHNY and SVGAGI (reference sequence). The CDR3 is CASSYGGGFYEQYF. The CDR3 bases are TGTGCCAGCAGTTACGGAGGAGGGTTCTACGAGCAGTACTTC.

This clonotype was detected a few times. The rearrangement uses TRBV13 and TRBJ1-6, with a weak D call TRBD1 (5 bases). This CDR3 comprises 13 residues. The V gene lost 8 bases and the J gene lost 8 bases, with 13 bases spanning the gap. Germline values: CDR1 PRHDT, CDR2 FYEKMQ (reference sequence). In DNA form, the CDR3 reads TGTGCCAGCTCAGGGTCAGGCGATTCACCCCTCCACTTT. This gives the protein CASSGSGDSPLHF. The variable domain in full, with the rest retrieved from reference TRBV13 and TRBJ1-6, is AAGVIQSPRHLIKEKRETATLKCYPIPRHDTVYWYQQGPGQDPQFLISFYEKMQSDKGSIPDRFSAQQFSDYHSELNMSSLELGDSALYFCASSGSGDSPLHFGNGTRLTVT.

As DNA, the CDR3 is TGTGCCAGCAGCCCTATGGACACCGGGGAGCTGTTTTTT. It codes for CASSPMDTGELFF. The chain combines TRBV7-6 with TRBJ2-2; D gene uncertain. Trimming removed 5 bases at V and 3 bases at J, with 7 bases between. CDR1 and CDR2 from the germline V gene are SGHVS and FNYEAQ. The CDR3 is made up of 13 amino acids.

This clonotype was counted at least ten times. The CDR3 reads CSVEEVTNTEAFF. DNA of the CDR3: TGCAGCGTTGAGGAGGTCACTAACACTGAAGCTTTCTTT. The rearrangement links TRBV29-1 to TRBJ1-1; D gene unclear. Germline lookup yields CDR1 SQVTM and CDR2 ANQGSEA. The germline V and J ends were trimmed by 3 bases and 2 bases, with 10 bases remaining between them. This CDR3 region has 13 residues.

This clonotype was observed a few times. The chain carries TRBV20-1 and TRBJ2-3; 7 bases agree with TRBD2. The CDR3 length is 15 residues. Losses at the gene ends were 6 bases for V and 0 bases for J; bases not matched to a gene: 9. Germline CDR1 and CDR2: DFQATT and SNEGSKA (reference sequence). CDR3 protein: CSATPRDYSTDTQYF. Written as DNA, the CDR3 is TGCAGTGCAACCCCCCGGGACTACAGCACAGATACGCAGTATTTT.

Worth noting for this clonotype: The conserved final phenylalanine or tryptophan is absent from the CDR3, which likely points to a read error. Because the CDR3's place on the DNA is in doubt, the DNA is left out and the CDR3 is given as listed by TCRdb. The gene calls are TRBV11-1 and TRBJ2-5; no DNA check was done on the table's D call, TRBD2. The CDR3 has 10 residues if both end residues are counted. Per the germline V gene, CDR1 is SGHAT and CDR2 is FQDESV (reference sequence). This chain's CDR3 is CASSHRRPSG.

This clonotype was counted at least ten times. The chain is built from TRBV2 and TRBJ1-1; 7 nucleotides align to TRBD1. Germline V CDR1 and CDR2: SNHLY, FYNNEI. V was pared by 8 bases and J by 2 bases, with 5 bases of the junction left unmatched. CDR3 length equals 13 residues. The CDR3 sequence: CASQGQVNTEAFF. CDR3 in DNA: TGTGCCAGCCAAGGACAGGTTAACACTGAAGCTTTCTTT. Based on the CDR3 plus reference TRBV2 and TRBJ1-1, the full variable domain is EPEVTQTPSHQVTQMGQEVILRCVPISNHLYFYWYRQILGQKVEFLVSFYNNEISEKSEIFDDQFSVERPDGSNFTLKIRSTKLEDSAMYFCASQGQVNTEAFFGQGTRLTVV.

The chain employs TRBV12-3 or TRBV12-4 and TRBJ2-5, with D perhaps given as TRBD1 or TRBD2 (7 bases each). The CDR3 consists of 12 residues. V shed 4 bases and J shed 10 bases, with 13 bases lying between them. The CDR3 coding sequence is TGTGCCAGCAGTTCCCAGGGGGGGGGCCAGTACTTC. As protein: CASSSQGGGQYF.

The J gene is TRBJ1-3, the V gene TRBV7-9; TRBD1 might be the D (5 bases). Germline V gives CDR1 SEHNR, CDR2 FQNEAQ (reference sequence). The CDR3 runs 13 residues. Trimming took 6 bases from V and 10 from J, leaving 16 bases between them. This CDR3 is CASRSGAPWTIYF. CDR3 nucleotide sequence: TGTGCCAGCAGGTCCGGGGCCCCTTGGACCATATATTTT.